The 28 T cell receptor beta chains presented below share a single source sample, sequenced in a study of blood T cell repertoires in COVID-19 (dated by TCRdb to 2018 to 2021). Receptor amplification or capture employed the immunoSEQ multiplex PCR assay. What TCRdb holds here is the immuneACCESS table cut down to in-frame rearrangements. Part of the clones is not present; checked against another copy, under half of the missing clones reflect an unresolved V gene, and the others are unexplained. This sample has tens of thousands of clones in its table, and roughly 88% of those were observed once. Around 12% of the sample belongs to the ten largest clones. Sequences were obtained from peripheral blood. The receptors come from a human donor in a cohort sampled during active COVID-19.

V and J are TRBV5-1 and TRBJ2-1, with 9 bases lining up with TRBD2. With V trimmed by 0 bases and J by 4 bases, 5 bases remained unmatched. The CDR3 length is 16 residues. Germline loops: CDR1 SGHRS, CDR2 YFSETQ. CDR3 in amino acids: CASSLDASGAYNEQFF. The DNA for the CDR3 is TGCGCCAGCAGCTTGGATGCTAGCGGGGCATACAATGAGCAGTTCTTC.

This chain connects TRBV2 to TRBJ2-7, with 8 bases that match TRBD2. CDR3 length equals 12 residues. Germline trimming cut 9 bases from V and 2 bases from J; bases unmatched to any gene: 3. Germline lookup yields CDR1 SNHLY and CDR2 FYNNEI. CDR3 sequence reads: CASGGRTYEQYF. The CDR3 DNA is TGTGCCAGTGGCGGGAGGACCTACGAGCAGTACTTC.

This clone was counted a few times. The rearrangement links TRBV18 to TRBJ1-4; TRBD1 matches 11 bases. The ends lost 0 bases at V and 8 bases at J; junction bases unmatched: 2. CDR1 and CDR2 from the germline V gene are KGHSH and LQKENI. The CDR3 totals 15 residues. In nucleotides, the CDR3 is TGTGCCAGCTCACCACCTGGGACAGGGGGGGAAAAACTGTTTTTT. This encodes CASSPPGTGGEKLFF.

This rearrangement joins TRBV6-6 to TRBJ1-1; D gene ambiguous. V lost 6 bases and J 5 bases, leaving 13 bases between the germline ends. This CDR3 is built from 13 residues. Germline loops: CDR1 MNHNY, CDR2 SVGAGI (reference sequence). In nucleotides, the CDR3 is TGTGCCAGCAGCCCCGGGAGGGTAACTGAAGCTTTCTTT. Protein product: CASSPGRVTEAFF.

This clone was recorded a few times. The CDR3 DNA reads as TGTGCCAGCAGCCCCGTGTCGGGGGAAAAACTGTTTTTT. It translates to CASSPVSGEKLFF. This chain uses TRBV7-9 with TRBJ1-4; D not resolved. V lost 5 bases to trimming and J lost 8 bases, with 12 bases between them. From germline, CDR1 is SEHNR and CDR2 FQNEAQ (reference sequence). The CDR3 loop spans 13 amino acids. The full variable domain, with the rest looked up from reference TRBV7-9 and TRBJ1-4, is DTGVSQNPRHKITKRGQNVTFRCDPISEHNRLYWYRQTLGQGPEFLTYFQNEAQLEKSRLLSDRFSAERPKGSFSTLEIQRTEQGDSAMYLCASSPVSGEKLFFGSGTQLSVL.

This chain connects TRBV18 to TRBJ1-6, with D possibly TRBD1 on 5 matching bases. CDR3 length: 14 residues. Trimming left V 4 bases short and J 5 bases short, with 9 bases between. Germline lookup yields CDR1 KGHSH and CDR2 LQKENI. In nucleotides, the CDR3 is TGTGCCAGCTCACTCCAGGGAAATAATTCACCCCTCCACTTT. Translation gives CASSLQGNNSPLHF.

Only one count was recorded for this clone. The chain couples TRBV28 to TRBJ2-2; 10 nucleotides align to TRBD2. CDR1 is MDHEN and CDR2 is SYDVKM in the germline V gene. V was pared by 6 bases and J by 6 bases, with 7 bases of the junction left unmatched. The CDR3 has 15 residues. CDR3 DNA: TGTGCCAGCAGCTTGCGGCTAGCGGGAGCCGGGGAGCTGTTTTTT. This codes for CASSLRLAGAGELFF.

V is TRBV6-5 and J is TRBJ1-2, with a tentative D call TRBD1 (6 bases). The CDR3 is 14 amino acids. Germline V gene sequence: CDR1 MNHEY, CDR2 SVGAGI. V gave up 2 bases and J gave up 4 bases, with 11 bases separating them. CDR3 residues: CASSYTQGPYGYTF. The CDR3 nucleotides are TGTGCCAGCAGTTACACCCAGGGGCCCTATGGCTACACCTTC.

This clone was detected only a few times. The V and J genes are TRBV3-1 (or the pseudogene TRBV3-2) and TRBJ2-1; 12 nucleotides line up with TRBD2. The CDR3 sequence is 16 residues long. CDR1 is LGHDT and CDR2 is YNNKEL in the germline V gene (reference sequence). J gave up 7 bases and V 2 bases, and 6 bases lay outside the gene matches. The CDR3 sequence is CASSQTLTSGRNEQFF. CDR3 DNA: TGTGCCAGCAGCCAAACCCTCACTAGCGGGAGGAATGAGCAGTTCTTC.

V is TRBV5-6 and J is TRBJ2-7; TRBD1 aligns across 9 bases. Germline CDR1 and CDR2: SGHDT and YYEEEE. This CDR3 contains 15 residues. The junction had 6 bases not matched to a gene; V was cut back by 1 base and J by 4 bases. The CDR3 DNA reads TGTGCCAGCAGCTTGCCACAGGGGGCGTTATACGAGCAGTACTTC. This encodes CASSLPQGALYEQYF.

The V gene is TRBV7-9, the J gene TRBJ1-6; D ambiguous. The CDR3 length is 13 residues. Germline CDR1 SEHNR, CDR2 FQNEAQ (reference sequence). The V gene lost 5 bases and the J gene lost 7 bases, with 9 bases spanning the gap. The CDR3 coding sequence is TGTGCCAGCAGCCACGAGGGAAATTCACCCCTCCACTTT. It specifies CASSHEGNSPLHF.

This clone was observed a single time. The V and J genes are TRBV7-9 and TRBJ1-6; 7 bases line up with TRBD1. Germline V gives CDR1 SEHNR, CDR2 FQNEAQ (reference sequence). CDR3 length: 13 residues. V gave up 2 bases and J gave up 8 bases; unmatched junction bases: 0. This CDR3 reads CASSLTGDSPLHF. The CDR3 region has the DNA TGTGCCAGCAGCTTAACAGGGGATTCACCCCTCCACTTT.

The rearrangement uses TRBV27 and TRBJ2-7; 9 positions match TRBD1. Unmatched junction bases numbered 9, after V lost 5 bases and J lost 4 bases. Germline CDR1 reads MNHEY; CDR2 reads SMNVEV (reference sequence). The CDR3 runs to 15 residues. The CDR3 region has the DNA TGTGCCAGCAGTCGAACAGGGGGCGGAGGGTACGAGCAGTACTTC. Translating gives CASSRTGGGGYEQYF.

As DNA, the CDR3 is TGTGCCAGCAGCTTCGGACAGGGAGGCACCTACGAGCAGTACTTC. It codes for CASSFGQGGTYEQYF. The gene calls are TRBV7-9 and TRBJ2-7; 8 bases are shared with TRBD1. CDR1 and CDR2 (germline): SEHNR, FQNEAQ (reference sequence). J lost 2 bases, V lost 3 bases, and 6 bases had no gene match. The CDR3 is 15 amino acids.

This rearrangement joins TRBV18 to TRBJ2-7; D uncertain. Germline V gene sequence: CDR1 KGHSH, CDR2 LQKENI. The CDR3 is 12 amino acids. Deletions cut 1 base from V and 3 bases from J, with 4 bases between. CDR3 in DNA: TGTGCCAGCTCACCACTCGGCTACGAGCAGTACTTC. It yields the protein CASSPLGYEQYF.

The V gene is TRBV6-5, the J gene TRBJ2-5; 8 bases align to TRBD1. The CDR3 length is 15 residues. Germline lookup yields CDR1 MNHEY and CDR2 SVGAGI. After removal of 5 bases from V and 5 bases from J, the junction contained 10 bases not matched to a gene. CDR3 in amino acids: CASSSPGTGRETQYF. The CDR3 nucleotides read TGTGCCAGCAGTAGCCCTGGGACAGGCCGGGAGACCCAGTACTTC.

The V and J genes are TRBV25-1 and TRBJ2-7; weak D call: TRBD1 (6 bases). The germline V gene encodes CDR1 MGHDK and CDR2 SYGVNS. V was cut by 4 bases and J by 3 bases, with 13 bases left in between. This CDR3 has 14 residues. This CDR3 is CASSARGGSYEQYF. CDR3 bases: TGTGCCAGCAGTGCCAGGGGTGGCAGCTACGAGCAGTACTTC.

The rearrangement uses TRBV28 and TRBJ1-5; tentatively, D is TRBD1 (5 bases). V lost 3 bases and J 7 bases, leaving 13 bases between the germline ends. Germline assignment: CDR1 MDHEN and CDR2 SYDVKM. This CDR3 has 14 residues. The CDR3 nucleotides are TGTGCCAGCAGTTTGGACCAGGGTGAGCAGCCCCAGCATTTT. Translating it yields CASSLDQGEQPQHF.

The gene calls are TRBV18 and TRBJ1-3; D is possibly TRBD1 (6 bases). The V gene lost 1 base and the J gene lost 0 bases, with 16 bases spanning the gap. This CDR3 is 18 amino acids long. Germline CDR1 is KGHSH and CDR2 is LQKENI. The CDR3 loop is CASSPRPDRLSSGNTIYF. CDR3 nucleotide sequence: TGTGCCAGCTCACCACGCCCCGACAGGCTAAGCTCTGGAAACACCATATATTTT. The variable domain in full, completed from reference TRBV18 and TRBJ1-3, reads NAGVMQNPRHLVRRRGQEARLRCSPMKGHSHVYWYRQLPEEGLKFMVYLQKENIIDESGMPKERFSAEFPKEGPSILRIQQVVRGDSAAYFCASSPRPDRLSSGNTIYFGEGSWLTVV.

The rearrangement uses TRBV4-2 and TRBJ2-3; 10 bases are a match to TRBD1. J was trimmed by 5 bases and V by 5 bases; bases with no gene match: 1. Per the germline V gene, CDR1 is LGHNA and CDR2 is YNFKEQ. The CDR3 has 13 amino acids. CDR3 nucleotides: TGTGCCAGCAGCGGGACAGGGGAAGATACGCAGTATTTT. This encodes CASSGTGEDTQYF.

The J gene is TRBJ1-2, the V gene TRBV6-5, with TRBD1 identical over 8 bases. Germline CDR1 MNHEY, CDR2 SVGAGI. V was pared by 10 bases and J by 4 bases, with 5 bases of the junction left unmatched. The CDR3 totals 12 residues. CDR3 in DNA: TGTGCCATCTGGACAGGGACCTATGGCTACACCTTC. Translating it yields CAIWTGTYGYTF.

This rearrangement joins TRBV6-1 to TRBJ1-6; D may be TRBD1 (5 bases). This CDR3 contains 15 residues. Trimming stripped 1 base from V and 10 bases from J, with 14 bases between. CDR1 and CDR2 (germline): MNHNS, SASEGT. The CDR3 spells CASSEVDKSGSPLHF. The CDR3 nucleotides read TGTGCCAGCAGTGAAGTGGACAAGTCTGGATCACCCCTCCACTTT.

The genes are TRBV9 and TRBJ2-5; D gene unclear. CDR3 length: 12 residues. Trimming took 4 bases from V and 3 from J, leaving 7 bases between them. Germline values: CDR1 SGDLS, CDR2 YYNGEE. The CDR3 reads CASSTNEETQYF. CDR3 nucleotides: TGTGCCAGCAGCACTAATGAAGAGACCCAGTACTTC.

The CDR3 bases are TGTGCCAGCAGCGCCCCCCACCGAGACAGGGTGTACAATGAGCAGTTCTTC. The encoded protein is CASSAPHRDRVYNEQFF. J is TRBJ2-1 and V is TRBV9, with 7 bases that match TRBD1. The CDR3 is made up of 17 amino acids. CDR1 and CDR2 (germline): SGDLS, YYNGEE. After removal of 3 bases from V and 4 bases from J, the junction contained 13 bases not matched to a gene.

The sample holds a few counts of this clone. The rearrangement uses TRBV4-2 and TRBJ1-3, with 8 bases fitting TRBD1. Germline V gives CDR1 LGHNA, CDR2 YNFKEQ. The V segment lost 2 bases and the J segment 8 bases; nucleotides outside the gene matches: 8. The CDR3 is 15 amino acids. The CDR3 here is CASSQPQGGRDTIYF. The CDR3 nucleotides are TGTGCCAGCAGCCAACCACAGGGGGGGAGGGACACCATATATTTT.

The table lists this clone with a count of one. The chain combines TRBV4-3 with TRBJ2-2; 10 nucleotides align to TRBD1. Germline CDR1 is LGHNA and CDR2 is YSLEER. This CDR3 contains 15 residues. J gave up 5 bases and V 4 bases, and 4 bases lay outside the gene matches. The chain's CDR3 is CASSLGQGGTGELFF. CDR3 sequence (DNA): TGCGCCAGCAGCCTAGGACAGGGGGGGACCGGGGAGCTGTTTTTT.

The chain combines TRBV2 with TRBJ2-2, with 12 bases lining up with TRBD2. The germline gives CDR1 SNHLY, CDR2 FYNNEI. The CDR3 totals 17 residues. J gave up 1 base and V 8 bases, and 8 bases lay outside the gene matches. The CDR3 DNA reads TGTGCCAGCCGCCCCCCTAGCGGGGGGGGGAACACCGGGGAGCTGTTTTTT. Its protein product is CASRPPSGGGNTGELFF.

This chain links TRBV7-2 with TRBJ2-2; D is unclear. CDR3 length: 15 amino acids. Germline assignment: CDR1 SGHTA and CDR2 FQGNSA. V lost 0 bases and J lost 4, with 9 bases in between. DNA of the CDR3: TGTGCCAGCAGCTTAGCCCCGCGTGCCACCGGGGAGCTGTTTTTT. As protein: CASSLAPRATGELFF. Variable domain in full (rest from reference TRBV7-2 and TRBJ2-2): GAGVSQSPSNKVTEKGKDVELRCDPISGHTALYWYRQSLGQGLEFLIYFQGNSAPDKSGLPSDRFSAERTGGSVSTLTIQRTQQEDSAVYLCASSLAPRATGELFFGEGSRLTVL.